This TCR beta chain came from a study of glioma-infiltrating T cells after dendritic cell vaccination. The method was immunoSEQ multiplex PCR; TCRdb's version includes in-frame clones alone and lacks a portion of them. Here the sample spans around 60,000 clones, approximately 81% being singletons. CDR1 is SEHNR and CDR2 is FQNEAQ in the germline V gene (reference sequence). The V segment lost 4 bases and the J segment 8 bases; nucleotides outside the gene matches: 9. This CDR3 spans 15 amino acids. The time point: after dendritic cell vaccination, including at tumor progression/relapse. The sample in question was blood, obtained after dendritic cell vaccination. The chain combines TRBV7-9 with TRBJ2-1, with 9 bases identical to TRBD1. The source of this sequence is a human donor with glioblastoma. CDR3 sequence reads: CASSSRQGGLDEQFF. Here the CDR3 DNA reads TGTGCCAGCAGCTCTAGACAGGGGGGTCTCGATGAGCAGTTCTTC.